These 11 T cell receptor beta chains came from one sample sequenced in a study of T cell changes during pregnancy in multiple sclerosis. Some clones are missing from TCRdb's copy, which holds only in-frame ones; the method was immunoSEQ multiplex PCR. The sample lists just under 45,000 clones, 80% to 95% occurring once. Sample: CD4+ T cells from peripheral blood mononuclear cells, taken in the first trimester of pregnancy. The receptors were sampled from a female donor with multiple sclerosis, enrolled in a pregnancy study.

V is TRBV28 and J is TRBJ1-2; no clear D gene. Trimming took 4 bases from V and 3 from J, leaving 12 bases between them. Germline CDR1 reads MDHEN; CDR2 reads SYDVKM. The CDR3 sequence is 14 residues long. This CDR3 reads CASSSPPLDYGYTF. The CDR3 DNA follows: TGTGCCAGCAGTTCCCCCCCATTAGACTATGGCTACACCTTC.

This sequence joins TRBV5-1 and TRBJ2-1; 7 nucleotides align to TRBD2. CDR3 size: 17 residues. Germline V lookup: CDR1 SGHRS, CDR2 YFSETQ. Trimming took 6 bases from V and 6 from J; bases not matched to a gene: 18. DNA of the CDR3: TGCGCCAGCACCCCTTTCACTAGCGCCAGGAGTGGCAATGAGCAGTTCTTC. Amino acid sequence: CASTPFTSARSGNEQFF.

V is TRBV6-5 and J is TRBJ1-2, with a possible D match to TRBD1 (6 bases). Germline V gene lookup returns CDR1 MNHEY and CDR2 SVGAGI. The germline V and J ends were trimmed by 1 base and 2 bases, with 14 bases remaining between them. The CDR3 is 16 amino acids. This CDR3 is CASSYWGRQANYGYTF. DNA of the CDR3: TGTGCCAGCAGTTACTGGGGGCGACAGGCGAACTATGGCTACACCTTC.

The chain joins TRBV6-1 to TRBJ2-1; 9 bases fit TRBD1. The CDR3 has 14 amino acids. Germline loops: CDR1 MNHNS, CDR2 SASEGT. V was clipped by 6 bases and J by 2 bases; unmatched bases: 2. Here the CDR3 reads CASSGTGTYNEQFF. For the CDR3, the DNA is TGTGCCAGCAGCGGGACAGGGACCTACAATGAGCAGTTCTTC.

V gene TRBV7-9 combines with J gene TRBJ2-4; TRBD1 agrees at 8 bases. CDR3 size: 17 residues. With 0 bases clipped from V and 7 bases from J, the junction kept 11 bases outside the gene matches. Germline CDR1 and CDR2: SEHNR and FQNEAQ (reference sequence). CDR3 nucleotides: TGTGCCAGCAGCTTAGCTGGGACAGGAGTGGTGACCAACATTCAGTACTTC. Protein: CASSLAGTGVVTNIQYF.

The rearrangement links TRBV19 to TRBJ1-1; the D gene is possibly TRBD1 (5 bases). The CDR3 length is 13 residues. V lost 4 bases and J lost 1, with 7 bases in between. CDR1 and CDR2 (germline): LNHDA, SQIVND (reference sequence). In DNA form, the CDR3 reads TGTGCCAGTAGTACCACAGGGAACACTGAAGCTTTCTTT. Encoded protein: CASSTTGNTEAFF.

The CDR3 DNA sequence: TGTGCCAGCAGCCTCCGGGACAGGTACAATGAGCAGTTCTTC. Its translation is CASSLRDRYNEQFF. The rearrangement uses TRBV9 and TRBJ2-1; the match to TRBD1 covers 8 bases. The CDR3 is made up of 14 amino acids. Looked up from germline, CDR1 is SGDLS and CDR2 is YYNGEE. J was trimmed by 4 bases and V by 4 bases; bases with no gene match: 4.

V gene TRBV19 combines with J gene TRBJ2-7; 9 bases agree with TRBD2. Germline V gene sequence: CDR1 LNHDA, CDR2 SQIVND (reference sequence). The CDR3 extends over 16 amino acids. V lost 3 bases and J lost 5; bases outside the gene matches: 11. The CDR3 protein is CASSIIAGAIFDEQYF. The DNA of the CDR3 is TGTGCCAGTAGTATCATAGCGGGAGCGATATTTGACGAGCAGTACTTC.

The J gene is TRBJ2-7, the V gene TRBV28, with TRBD1 matching 9 bases. CDR1 and CDR2 from the germline V gene are MDHEN and SYDVKM. The V and J ends lost 10 bases and 5 bases, in that order; junction bases with no gene match: 6. CDR3 length: 12 amino acids. This CDR3 reads CATDRGIDEQYF. CDR3 DNA: TGTGCCACCGACAGGGGGATCGACGAGCAGTACTTC.

The chain combines TRBV11-2 with TRBJ1-2; D is uncertain. This CDR3 has 17 amino acids. Per germline, CDR1 SGHAT and CDR2 FQNNGV. V lost 2 bases and J lost 3, with 19 bases in between. The CDR3 DNA reads TGTGCCAGCAGCTTAACCGCGGGTGGGGTGGCAGACTATGGCTACACCTTC. Translation: CASSLTAGGVADYGYTF. Using reference TRBV11-2 and TRBJ1-2 for the parts outside the CDR3, the full variable domain is EAGVAQSPRYKIIEKRQSVAFWCNPISGHATLYWYQQILGQGPKLLIQFQNNGVVDDSQLPKDRFSAERLKGVDSTLKIQPAKLEDSAVYLCASSLTAGGVADYGYTFGSGTRLTVV.

This chain links TRBV20-1 with TRBJ2-5, with 8 bases aligning to TRBD2. V was pared by 7 bases and J by 5 bases, with 3 bases of the junction left unmatched. Looked up from germline, CDR1 is DFQATT and CDR2 is SNEGSKA (reference sequence). This CDR3 is built from 11 residues. The CDR3 is CSVRGRETQYF. CDR3 coding DNA: TGCAGTGTCCGCGGGAGGGAGACCCAGTACTTC.